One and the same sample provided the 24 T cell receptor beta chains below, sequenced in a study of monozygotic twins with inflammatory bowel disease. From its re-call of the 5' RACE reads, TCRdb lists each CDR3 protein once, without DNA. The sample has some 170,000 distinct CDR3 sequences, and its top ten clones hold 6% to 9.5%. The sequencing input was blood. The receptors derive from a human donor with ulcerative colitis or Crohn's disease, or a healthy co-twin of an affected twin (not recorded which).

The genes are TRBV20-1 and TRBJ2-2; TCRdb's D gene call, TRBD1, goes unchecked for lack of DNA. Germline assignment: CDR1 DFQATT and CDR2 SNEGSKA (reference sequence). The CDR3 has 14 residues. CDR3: CSASPPSFSGELFF.

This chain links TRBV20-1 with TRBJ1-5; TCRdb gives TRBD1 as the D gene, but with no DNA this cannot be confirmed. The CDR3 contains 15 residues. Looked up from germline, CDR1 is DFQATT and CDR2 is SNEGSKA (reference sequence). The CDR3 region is CSAARSGDSNQPQHF.

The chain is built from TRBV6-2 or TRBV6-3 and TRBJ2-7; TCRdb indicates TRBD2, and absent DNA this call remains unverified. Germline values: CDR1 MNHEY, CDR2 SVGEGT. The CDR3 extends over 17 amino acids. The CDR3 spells CASSRNPTGLVEGEQYF.

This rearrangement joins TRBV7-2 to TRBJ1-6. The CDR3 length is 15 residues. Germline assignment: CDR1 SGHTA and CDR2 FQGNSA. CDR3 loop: CASSLSWTSDSPLHF.

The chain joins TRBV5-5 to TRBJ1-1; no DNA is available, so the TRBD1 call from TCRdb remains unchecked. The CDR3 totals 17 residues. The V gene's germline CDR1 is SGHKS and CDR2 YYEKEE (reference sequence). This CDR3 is CASSLTGGAESGTEAFF.

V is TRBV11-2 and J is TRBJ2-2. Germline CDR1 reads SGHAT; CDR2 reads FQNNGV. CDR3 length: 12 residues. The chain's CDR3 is CASSSPIGELFF.

The CDR3 protein is CASSPMGSTGEQFF. The chain carries TRBV4-1 and TRBJ2-1; as DNA is missing, the TRBD2 call by TCRdb cannot be tested. This CDR3 has 14 residues. The V gene's germline CDR1 is MGHRA and CDR2 YSYEKL.

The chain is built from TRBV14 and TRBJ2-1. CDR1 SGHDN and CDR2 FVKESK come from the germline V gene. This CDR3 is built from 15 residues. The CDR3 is CASSQELGPYNEQFF.

CDR3 sequence reads: CATSSIEANVLTF. The genes are TRBV24-1 and TRBJ2-6. The CDR3 sequence is 13 residues long. Germline-derived CDR1 and CDR2 are KGHDR and SFDVKD.

This CDR3 is CASSDLPGYEQYF. The V call is TRBV7-2, the J call TRBJ2-7; TCRdb outputs TRBD1, but without DNA this stays unchecked. This CDR3 has 13 residues. From germline, CDR1 is SGHTA and CDR2 FQGNSA. The full variable domain, completed using reference TRBV7-2 and TRBJ2-7, is GAGVSQSPSNKVTEKGKDVELRCDPISGHTALYWYRQSLGQGLEFLIYFQGNSAPDKSGLPSDRFSAERTGGSVSTLTIQRTQQEDSAVYLCASSDLPGYEQYFGPGTRLTVT.

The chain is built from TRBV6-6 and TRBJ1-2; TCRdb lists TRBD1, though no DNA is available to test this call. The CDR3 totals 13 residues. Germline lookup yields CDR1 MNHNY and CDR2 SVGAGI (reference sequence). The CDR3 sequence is CASRDREGYGYTF.

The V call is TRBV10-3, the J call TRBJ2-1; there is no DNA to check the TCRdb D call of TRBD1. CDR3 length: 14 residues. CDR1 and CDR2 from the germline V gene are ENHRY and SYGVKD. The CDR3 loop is CAINDLDRGSEQFF.

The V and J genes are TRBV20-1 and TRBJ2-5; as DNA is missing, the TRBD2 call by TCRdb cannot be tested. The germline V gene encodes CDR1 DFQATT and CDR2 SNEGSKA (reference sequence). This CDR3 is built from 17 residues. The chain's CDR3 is CSARDPTSGGITKAQYF.

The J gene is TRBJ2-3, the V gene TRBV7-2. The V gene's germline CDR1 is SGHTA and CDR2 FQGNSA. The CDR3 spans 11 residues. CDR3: CASSFRDTQYF.

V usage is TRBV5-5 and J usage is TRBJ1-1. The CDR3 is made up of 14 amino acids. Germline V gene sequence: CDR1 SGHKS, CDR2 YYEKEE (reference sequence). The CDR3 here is CASSFRPSHLEAFF.

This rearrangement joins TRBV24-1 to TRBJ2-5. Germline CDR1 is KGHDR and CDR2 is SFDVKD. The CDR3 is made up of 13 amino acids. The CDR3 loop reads CATSAVYQETQYF.

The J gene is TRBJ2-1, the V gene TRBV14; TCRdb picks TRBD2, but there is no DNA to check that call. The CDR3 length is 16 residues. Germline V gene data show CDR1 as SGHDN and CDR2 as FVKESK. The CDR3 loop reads CASSLAGGEAYNEQFF.

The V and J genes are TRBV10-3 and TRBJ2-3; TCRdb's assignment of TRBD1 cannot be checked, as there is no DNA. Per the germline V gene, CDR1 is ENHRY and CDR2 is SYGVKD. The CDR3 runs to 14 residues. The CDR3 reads CAIRPGPSTDTQYF.

The CDR3 is CASSWTGGNSPLHF. J is TRBJ1-6 and V is TRBV5-4; TCRdb reports TRBD1, a call that lacks DNA to check it against. Germline V gives CDR1 SGHNT, CDR2 YYREEE (reference sequence). This CDR3 comprises 14 residues.

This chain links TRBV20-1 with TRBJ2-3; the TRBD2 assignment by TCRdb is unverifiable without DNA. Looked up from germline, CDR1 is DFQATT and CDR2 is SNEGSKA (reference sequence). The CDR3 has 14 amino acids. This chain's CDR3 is CSADSGVSTDTQYF.

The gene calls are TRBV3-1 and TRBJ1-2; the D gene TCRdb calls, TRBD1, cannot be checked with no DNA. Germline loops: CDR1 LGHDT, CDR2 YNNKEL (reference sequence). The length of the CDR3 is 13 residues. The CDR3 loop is CASSLGQLYGYTF.

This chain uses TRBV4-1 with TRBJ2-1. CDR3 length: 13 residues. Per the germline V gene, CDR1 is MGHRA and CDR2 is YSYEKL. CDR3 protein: CASSLTAGNEQFF.

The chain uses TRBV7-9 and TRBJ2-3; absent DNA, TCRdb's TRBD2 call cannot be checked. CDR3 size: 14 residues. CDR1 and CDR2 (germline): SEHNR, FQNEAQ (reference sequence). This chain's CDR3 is CTTRSGGGTDTQYF. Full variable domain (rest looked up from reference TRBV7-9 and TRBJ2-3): DTGVSQNPRHKITKRGQNVTFRCDPISEHNRLYWYRQTLGQGPEFLTYFQNEAQLEKSRLLSDRFSAERPKGSFSTLEIQRTEQGDSAMYLCTTRSGGGTDTQYFGPGTRLTVL.

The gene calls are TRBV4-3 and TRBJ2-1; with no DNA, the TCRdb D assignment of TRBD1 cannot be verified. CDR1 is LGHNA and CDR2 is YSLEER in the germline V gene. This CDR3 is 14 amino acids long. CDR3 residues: CASSHLEGVNEQFF.